Many counts were recorded for the clone carrying this T cell receptor beta chain. TCRdb re-derived calls from the 5' RACE reads in MiXCR, one entry per CDR3 protein. The sample has hundreds of thousands of distinct CDR3 sequences; around 9.3% are singletons. The data were taken from a study of T cells after yellow fever vaccination. The source was CD4+ T cells sorted from PBMCs, collected 5 days after the yellow fever booster vaccination. This sequence originates from a man younger than 35 who received the YFV17D yellow fever vaccine.

The CDR3 coding sequence is TGTGCCAGCTCACCACCCTCTTTAAGAGCAAGGGACACTGAAGCTTTCTTT. Its translation is CASSPPSLRARDTEAFF. The chain carries TRBV18 and TRBJ1-1, with D unresolved. V was pared by 0 bases and J by 3 bases, with 17 bases between. CDR1 is KGHSH and CDR2 is LQKENI in the germline V gene. The CDR3 covers 17 residues.